This T cell receptor (beta chain) is drawn from a study of blood T cell repertoires in COVID-19. Study-wide background: The United States, Italy and Spain provided the acute and convalescent COVID-19 samples.

In the authors' methods: Nucleated cell counts were estimated from reference gene primer amplification. Profiled with immunoSEQ multiplex PCR; TCRdb holds only in-frame clones, not every one. D and trimming were read from the DNA, whereas the V and J calls and clone size are those reported in that table. This table has under 20,000 clones, around 90% appearing once. The V gene's germline CDR1 is SGHDN and CDR2 FVKESK. The trim removed 5 bases at V and 5 bases at J, leaving 7 bases unmatched. The CDR3 is 14 residues long. The chain couples TRBV14 to TRBJ2-7; TRBD2 matches at 9 bases. The source material was peripheral blood. The clonotype comes from a human donor with active COVID-19. The donor label of this sample is uncertain. CDR3 nucleotides: TGTGCCAGCAGCGCGCTAGCGGGACTGAACGAGCAGTACTTC. Amino acid sequence: CASSALAGLNEQYF.